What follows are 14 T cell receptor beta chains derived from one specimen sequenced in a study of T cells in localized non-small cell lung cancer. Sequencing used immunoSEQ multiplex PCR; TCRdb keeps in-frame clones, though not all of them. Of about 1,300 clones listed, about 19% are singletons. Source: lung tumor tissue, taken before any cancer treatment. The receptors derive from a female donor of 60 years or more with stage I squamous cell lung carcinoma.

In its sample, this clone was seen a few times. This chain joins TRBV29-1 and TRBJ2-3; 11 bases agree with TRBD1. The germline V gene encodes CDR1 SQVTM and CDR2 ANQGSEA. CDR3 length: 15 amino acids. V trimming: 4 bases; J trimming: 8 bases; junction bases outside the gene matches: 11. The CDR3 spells CSVVNRDRGTGTQYF. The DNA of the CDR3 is TGCAGCGTTGTAAACCGGGACAGGGGGACCGGTACGCAGTATTTT.

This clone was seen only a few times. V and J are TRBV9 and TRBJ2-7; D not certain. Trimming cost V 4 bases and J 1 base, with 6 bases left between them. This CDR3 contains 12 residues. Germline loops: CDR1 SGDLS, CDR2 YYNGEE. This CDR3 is CASSLLSYEQYF. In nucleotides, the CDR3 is TGTGCCAGCAGCCTTCTGTCCTACGAGCAGTACTTC.

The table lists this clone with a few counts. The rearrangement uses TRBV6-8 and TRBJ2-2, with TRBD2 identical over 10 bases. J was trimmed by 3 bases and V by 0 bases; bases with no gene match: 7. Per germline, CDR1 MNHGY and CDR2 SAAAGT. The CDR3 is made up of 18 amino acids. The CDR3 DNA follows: TGTGCCAGCAGTTACTCTCCGTCTAGCGGGAGAGACACCGGGGAGCTGTTTTTT. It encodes CASSYSPSSGRDTGELFF.

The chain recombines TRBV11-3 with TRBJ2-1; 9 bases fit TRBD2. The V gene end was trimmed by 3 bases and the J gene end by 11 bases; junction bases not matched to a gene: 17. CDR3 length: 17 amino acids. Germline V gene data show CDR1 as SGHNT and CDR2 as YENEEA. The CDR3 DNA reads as TGTGCCAGCAGCTTGGGGTCCCCTAGCGGGATCAACAGAAAGCAGTTCTTC. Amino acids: CASSLGSPSGINRKQFF.

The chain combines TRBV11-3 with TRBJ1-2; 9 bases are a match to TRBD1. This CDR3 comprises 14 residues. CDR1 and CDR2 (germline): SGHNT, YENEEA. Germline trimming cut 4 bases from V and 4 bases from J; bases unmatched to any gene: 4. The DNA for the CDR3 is TGTGCCAGCAGCTCCTTGGACAGGGGCTATGGCTACACCTTC. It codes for CASSSLDRGYGYTF.

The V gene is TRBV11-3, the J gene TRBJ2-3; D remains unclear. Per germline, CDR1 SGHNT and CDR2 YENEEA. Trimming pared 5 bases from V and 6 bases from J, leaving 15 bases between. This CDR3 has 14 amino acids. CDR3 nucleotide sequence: TGTGCCAGCAGCCGGACCTTAAATCAGGATACGCAGTATTTT. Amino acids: CASSRTLNQDTQYF.

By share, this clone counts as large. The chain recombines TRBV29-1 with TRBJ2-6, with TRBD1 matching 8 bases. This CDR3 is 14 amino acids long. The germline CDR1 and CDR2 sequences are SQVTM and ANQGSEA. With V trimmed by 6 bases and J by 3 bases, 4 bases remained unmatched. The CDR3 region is CSVETGDGANVLTF. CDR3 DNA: TGCAGCGTCGAGACAGGGGATGGGGCCAACGTCCTGACTTTC.

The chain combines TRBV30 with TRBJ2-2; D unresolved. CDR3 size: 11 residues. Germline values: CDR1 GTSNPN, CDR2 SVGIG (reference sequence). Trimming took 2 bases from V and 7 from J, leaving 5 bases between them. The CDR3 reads CAWSTGGELFF. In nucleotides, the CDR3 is TGTGCCTGGAGTACGGGCGGGGAGCTGTTTTTT. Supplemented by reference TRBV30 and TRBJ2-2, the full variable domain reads SQTIHQWPATLVQPVGSPLSLECTVEGTSNPNLYWYRQAAGRGLQLLFYSVGIGQISSEVPQNLSASRPQDRQFILSSKKLLLSDSGFYLCAWSTGGELFFGEGSRLTVL.

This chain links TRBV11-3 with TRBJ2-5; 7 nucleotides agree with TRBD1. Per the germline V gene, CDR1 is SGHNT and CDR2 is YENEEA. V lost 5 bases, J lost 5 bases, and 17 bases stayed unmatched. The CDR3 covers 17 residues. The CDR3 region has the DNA TGTGCCAGCAGCGGCCGACAGGGCGCCCAAGCAAGCGAGACCCAGTACTTC. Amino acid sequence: CASSGRQGAQASETQYF.

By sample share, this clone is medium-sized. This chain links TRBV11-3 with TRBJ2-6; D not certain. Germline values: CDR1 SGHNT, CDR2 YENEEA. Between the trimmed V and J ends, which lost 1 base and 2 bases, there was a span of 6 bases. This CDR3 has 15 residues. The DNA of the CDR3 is TGTGCCAGCAGCTTAGGGGTAGCTGGGGCCAACGTCCTGACTTTC. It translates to CASSLGVAGANVLTF.

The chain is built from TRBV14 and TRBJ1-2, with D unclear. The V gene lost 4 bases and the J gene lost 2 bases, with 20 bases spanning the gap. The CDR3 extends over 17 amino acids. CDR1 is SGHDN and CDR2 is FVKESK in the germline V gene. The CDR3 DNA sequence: TGTGCCAGCAGCCTCGAGTTGGGGATCGATCCCAACTATGGCTACACCTTC. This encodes CASSLELGIDPNYGYTF.

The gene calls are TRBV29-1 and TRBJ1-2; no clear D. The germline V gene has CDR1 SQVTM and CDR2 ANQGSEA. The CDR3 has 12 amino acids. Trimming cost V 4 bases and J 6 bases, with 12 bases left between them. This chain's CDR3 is CSVGLMGNGYTF. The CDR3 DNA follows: TGCAGCGTTGGCCTGATGGGAAATGGCTACACCTTC.

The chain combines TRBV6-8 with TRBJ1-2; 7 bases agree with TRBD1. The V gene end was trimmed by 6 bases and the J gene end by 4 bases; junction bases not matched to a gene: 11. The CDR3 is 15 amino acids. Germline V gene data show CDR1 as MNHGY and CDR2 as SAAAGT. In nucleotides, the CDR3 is TGTGCCAGCAGCATCACCTCCGGGACAGCCTATGGCTACACCTTC. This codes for CASSITSGTAYGYTF.

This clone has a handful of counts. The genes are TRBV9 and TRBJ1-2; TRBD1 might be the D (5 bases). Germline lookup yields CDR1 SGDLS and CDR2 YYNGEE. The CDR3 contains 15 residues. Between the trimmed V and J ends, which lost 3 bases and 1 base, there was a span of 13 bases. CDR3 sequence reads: CASSETATLNYGYTF. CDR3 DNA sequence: TGTGCCAGCAGCGAGACAGCTACGCTTAACTATGGCTACACCTTC.